One sample yielded the 10 T cell receptor beta chains listed below, sequenced in a study of cytomegalovirus exposure and HLA in healthy donors. Vbeta (60) and Jbeta (13) primers were used in the PCR. TCRdb's table, derived via immunoSEQ multiplex PCR, lists solely in-frame clones and lacks some. The sample has roughly 150,000 clones, about two thirds seen once. Source material: PBMCs. The receptors originated from a man aged 25 to 45 in good health and CMV-seropositive.

This rearrangement joins TRBV7-9 to TRBJ2-7; 8 bases agree with TRBD1. The J segment lost 4 bases and the V segment lost 4 bases, leaving 12 bases of the junction unmatched. The CDR3 covers 16 residues. Per the germline V gene, CDR1 is SEHNR and CDR2 is FQNEAQ (reference sequence). CDR3 in amino acids: CASSSNDRGITYEQYF. As DNA, the CDR3 is TGTGCCAGCAGCTCCAACGACAGGGGAATTACTTACGAGCAGTACTTC.

This clone was picked up a small number of times. The rearrangement joins TRBV5-1 to TRBJ2-1; 9 bases fit TRBD2. Germline CDR1 SGHRS, CDR2 YFSETQ. The V segment lost 7 bases and the J segment 5 bases; nucleotides outside the gene matches: 10. The CDR3 consists of 15 residues. As DNA, the CDR3 is TGCGCCAGCGGTTTTAGCGGGAGAGATAACAATGAGCAGTTCTTC. Protein: CASGFSGRDNNEQFF. Looking up the rest from reference TRBV5-1 and TRBJ2-1 gives the full variable domain: KAGVTQTPRYLIKTRGQQVTLSCSPISGHRSVSWYQQTPGQGLQFLFEYFSETQRNKGNFPGRFSGRQFSNSRSEMNVSTLELGDSALYLCASGFSGRDNNEQFFGPGTRLTVL.

V gene TRBV2 combines with J gene TRBJ2-7; 10 nucleotides line up with TRBD2. J was trimmed by 0 bases and V by 7 bases; bases with no gene match: 6. This CDR3 has 15 residues. Germline-derived CDR1 and CDR2 are SNHLY and FYNNEI. Here the CDR3 DNA reads TGTGCCAGCACTAGAGCGGGAGGGAGCTCCTACGAGCAGTACTTC. Amino acid sequence: CASTRAGGSSYEQYF.

This chain uses TRBV6-5 with TRBJ2-5; D is unclear. This CDR3 has 15 amino acids. The germline V and J ends were trimmed by 2 bases and 4 bases, with 14 bases remaining between them. The germline V gene encodes CDR1 MNHEY and CDR2 SVGAGI. CDR3 region: CASSYHGGGGETQYF. CDR3 coding DNA: TGTGCCAGCAGTTACCACGGCGGTGGCGGAGAGACCCAGTACTTC.

V and J are TRBV30 and TRBJ1-3, with D uncertain. Trimming stripped 5 bases from V and 2 bases from J, with 7 bases between. Per the germline V gene, CDR1 is GTSNPN and CDR2 is SVGIG (reference sequence). The CDR3 length is 12 residues. CDR3 in DNA: TGTGCCTGGGCGGGAGCTGGAAACACCATATATTTT. This codes for CAWAGAGNTIYF.

CDR3 in amino acids: CASSTARMTGDTQYF. For the CDR3, the DNA is TGCGCCAGCAGCACCGCAAGAATGACAGGAGATACGCAGTATTTT. The chain is built from TRBV5-1 and TRBJ2-3; D is possibly TRBD1 (6 bases). V dropped 4 bases and J dropped 5 bases, with 17 bases sitting between them. CDR3 size: 15 residues. The germline V gene has CDR1 SGHRS and CDR2 YFSETQ.

This clone turned up a few times. V gene TRBV2 combines with J gene TRBJ2-5; possible D gene TRBD2, 6 bases. Looked up from germline, CDR1 is SNHLY and CDR2 is FYNNEI. Trimming took 6 bases from V and 4 from J, leaving 12 bases between them. The CDR3 sequence is 13 residues long. The CDR3 sequence: CASSGSEAETQYF. CDR3 nucleotide sequence: TGTGCCAGCAGCGGGAGTGAGGCAGAGACCCAGTACTTC.

CDR3 DNA sequence: TGTGCCAGCAGCAAAGGGGCTCCCGCGTATACGCAGTATTTT. Protein: CASSKGAPAYTQYF. V usage is TRBV4-2 and J usage is TRBJ2-3; a possible D gene is TRBD1 (5 bases). Trimming shortened V by 5 bases and J by 7 bases, and 16 bases separated the two germline ends. The CDR3 has 14 residues. CDR1 is LGHNA and CDR2 is YNFKEQ in the germline V gene.

V and J are TRBV6-6 and TRBJ1-2, with 9 nucleotides matching TRBD1. This CDR3 region has 15 residues. J lost 5 bases, V lost 7 bases, and 11 bases had no gene match. Germline assignment: CDR1 MNHNY and CDR2 SVGAGI (reference sequence). The DNA of the CDR3 is TGTGCCAGCACCGAGACCCCGGACAGGGGTTATGGCTACACCTTC. Amino acid sequence: CASTETPDRGYGYTF.

A few counts support this clone. The gene calls are TRBV11-2 and TRBJ2-2; no clear D gene. The length of the CDR3 is 14 residues. V lost 3 bases and J lost 4, with 9 bases in between. CDR1 SGHAT and CDR2 FQNNGV come from the germline V gene. The CDR3 coding sequence is TGTGCCAGCAGCTTCCAGCGAATCACCGGGGAGCTGTTTTTT. As protein: CASSFQRITGELFF.